This T cell receptor (beta chain) was retrieved from a study of beta chain features in type 1 diabetes. Study conclusions and caveats: PCR may have favored shorter templates equally in patients and controls. All four CD4+ subsets from Type 1 diabetes patients carried moderately but significantly shorter TCRB CDR3s. A cDNA-based sequencing approach could over-represent cells with high TCR expression. A pattern of fewer insertions and more deletions at VDJ junctions was seen in type 1 diabetes patients.

Expressed TCRB transcripts were sequenced because the isolated RNA had all been reverse transcribed beforehand. Sequencing used immunoSEQ multiplex PCR; TCRdb keeps in-frame clones, though not all of them. The sample records about 180,000 clones, approximately 7.9% being singletons. This clone has a handful of counts. What it binds is unknown. The CDR3 contains 18 residues. In germline, CDR1 is LNHDA, CDR2 SQIVND (reference sequence). Trimming cost V 0 bases and J 1 base, with 15 bases left between them. Central memory, naive, regulatory and stem cell-like memory CD4+ cells were sorted by CD45RO/CCR7/CD25/CD127/CD95/CD27.

The gene calls are TRBV19 and TRBJ2-2; D gene ambiguous. The sample was central memory CD4+ T cells from blood. The clonotype comes from a man between 18 and 29 years old with type 1 diabetes. CDR3 coding DNA: TGTGCCAGTAGTATAGATATCCTGGGTCGCGGGAACACCGGGGAGCTGTTTTTT. Translating gives CASSIDILGRGNTGELFF.